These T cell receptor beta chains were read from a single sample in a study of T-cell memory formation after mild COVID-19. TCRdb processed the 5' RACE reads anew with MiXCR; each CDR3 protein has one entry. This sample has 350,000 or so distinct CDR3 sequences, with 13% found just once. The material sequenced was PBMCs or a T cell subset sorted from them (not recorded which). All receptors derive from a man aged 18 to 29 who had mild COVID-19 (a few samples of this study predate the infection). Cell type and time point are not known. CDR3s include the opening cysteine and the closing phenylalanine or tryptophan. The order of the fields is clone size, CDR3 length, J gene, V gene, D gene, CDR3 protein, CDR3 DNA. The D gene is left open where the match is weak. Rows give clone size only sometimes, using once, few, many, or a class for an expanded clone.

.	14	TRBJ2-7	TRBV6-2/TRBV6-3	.	CASSYPAGKNEQYF	TGTGCCAGCAGTTATCCCGCAGGGAAAAACGAGCAGTACTTC
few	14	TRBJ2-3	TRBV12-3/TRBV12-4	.	CASSPHPAADTQYF	TGTGCCAGCAGTCCCCACCCCGCGGCAGATACGCAGTATTTT
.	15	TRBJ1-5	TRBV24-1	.	CATSDLGQRNQPQHF	TGTGCCACCAGTGATTTGGGACAACGTAATCAGCCCCAGCATTTT
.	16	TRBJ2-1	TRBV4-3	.	CASSQDIRGLPAEQFF	TGCGCCAGCAGCCAAGATATTCGGGGGCTGCCGGCTGAGCAGTTCTTC
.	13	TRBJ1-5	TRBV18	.	CASSSDRRQPQHF	TGTGCCAGCTCATCTGACAGGCGGCAGCCCCAGCATTTT
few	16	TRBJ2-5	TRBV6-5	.	CASSPGTGLYSETQYF	TGTGCCAGCAGCCCCGGAACAGGGTTATATTCAGAGACCCAGTACTTC
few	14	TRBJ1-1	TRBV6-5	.	CASSPGVTNTEAFF	TGTGCCAGCAGTCCGGGGGTTACGAACACTGAAGCTTTCTTT
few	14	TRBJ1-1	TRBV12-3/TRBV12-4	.	CASSLSRVNTEAFF	TGTGCCAGCAGTTTAAGCAGGGTGAACACTGAAGCTTTCTTT
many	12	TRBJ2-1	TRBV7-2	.	CASSFGYNEQFF	TGTGCCAGCAGCTTCGGCTACAATGAGCAGTTCTTC
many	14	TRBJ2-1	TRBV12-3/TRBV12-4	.	CASSLLSPRGEQFF	TGTGCCAGCAGTCTGCTATCACCTAGAGGAGAGCAGTTCTTC
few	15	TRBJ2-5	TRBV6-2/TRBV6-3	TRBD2	CASSYVGTSFETQYF	TGTGCCAGCAGTTACGTCGGGACTAGCTTCGAGACCCAGTACTTC
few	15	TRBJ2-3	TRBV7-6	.	CASSLAGGPPGEQYF	TGTGCCAGCAGCTTAGCGGGGGGCCCCCCAGGGGAGCAGTATTTT
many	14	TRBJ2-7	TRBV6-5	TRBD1	CASSAGTGRYEQYF	TGTGCCAGCAGTGCCGGGACAGGGAGGTACGAGCAGTACTTC
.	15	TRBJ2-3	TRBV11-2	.	CASSSIGVPPDTQYF	TGTGCCAGCAGCTCAATCGGAGTTCCCCCAGATACGCAGTATTTT
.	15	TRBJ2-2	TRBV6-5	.	CASSYTSAGDGELFF	TGTGCCAGCAGCTATACTAGTGCGGGCGACGGGGAGCTGTTTTTT
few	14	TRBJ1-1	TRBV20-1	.	CSARDGDPYTEAFF	TGCAGTGCTAGAGATGGAGACCCCTACACTGAAGCTTTCTTT
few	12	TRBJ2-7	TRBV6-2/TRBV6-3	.	CASSYMVHEQYF	TGTGCCAGCAGTTACATGGTCCACGAGCAGTACTTC
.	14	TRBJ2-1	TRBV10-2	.	CASSDLLGYNEQFF	TGCGCCAGCAGTGACTTATTAGGTTACAATGAGCAGTTCTTC
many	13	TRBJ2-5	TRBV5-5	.	CASSLDSQETQYF	TGTGCCAGCAGCTTGGACAGCCAGGAGACCCAGTACTTC
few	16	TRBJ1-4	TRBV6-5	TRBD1	CASSYQLGQASEKLFF	TGTGCCAGCAGTTACCAACTGGGACAGGCGAGTGAAAAACTGTTTTTT
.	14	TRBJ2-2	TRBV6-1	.	CASSPGGDTGELFF	TGTGCCAGCAGCCCTGGGGGCGACACCGGGGAGCTGTTTTTT
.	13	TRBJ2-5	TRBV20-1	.	CSARWPSQETQYF	TGCAGTGCTAGATGGCCCTCCCAAGAGACCCAGTACTTC
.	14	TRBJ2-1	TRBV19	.	CASSSRTVNNEQFF	TGTGCCAGTAGTTCGAGGACTGTAAACAATGAGCAGTTCTTC
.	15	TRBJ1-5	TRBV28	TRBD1	CASSQQGAQGQPQHF	TGTGCCAGCAGTCAACAGGGGGCGCAGGGTCAGCCCCAGCATTTT
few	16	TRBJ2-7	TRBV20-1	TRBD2	CSATRTSGGVRYEQYF	TGCAGTGCTACGCGAACTAGCGGGGGGGTGCGGTACGAGCAGTACTTC
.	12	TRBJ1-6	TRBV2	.	CASRGTGTPLHF	TGTGCCAGCAGGGGGACGGGGACACCCCTCCACTTT
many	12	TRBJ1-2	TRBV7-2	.	CASSLDDVGYTF	TGTGCCAGCAGCTTAGATGACGTTGGCTACACCTTC
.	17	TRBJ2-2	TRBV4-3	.	CASSQVLGAGGTGELFF	TGCGCCAGCAGCCAAGTCCTTGGAGCAGGAGGGACCGGGGAGCTGTTTTTT
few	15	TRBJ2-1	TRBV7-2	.	CASSFSGDAGHEQFF	TGTGCCAGCAGCTTCTCCGGGGACGCGGGGCATGAGCAGTTCTTC
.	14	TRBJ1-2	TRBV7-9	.	CASSLGVPSGGYTF	TGTGCCAGCAGCTTAGGGGTCCCTAGCGGTGGCTACACCTTC
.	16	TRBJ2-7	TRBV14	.	CASSQGPDRSSGEQYF	TGTGCCAGCAGCCAAGGCCCCGACAGGTCCTCGGGTGAGCAGTACTTC
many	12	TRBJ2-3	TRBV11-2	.	CASSQVTDTQYF	TGTGCCAGCAGCCAGGTTACAGATACGCAGTATTTT
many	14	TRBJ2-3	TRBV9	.	CASSVEGGANTQYF	TGTGCCAGCAGCGTAGAGGGGGGGGCCAATACGCAGTATTTT